This TCR beta chain was retrieved from a study of T-cell reconstitution after alpha-beta-depleted transplantation in children. Germline V lookup: CDR1 MNHEY, CDR2 SMNVEV (reference sequence). Unmatched junction bases numbered 6, after V lost 5 bases and J lost 0 bases. This CDR3 is built from 16 residues. Preparing the TCRbeta library involved the use of unique molecular identifiers. TCRdb itself ran the PCR reads through MiXCR, one entry per CDR3 protein. The table lists a few hundred thousand distinct CDR3 sequences, around 12% of them singletons. There are a few counts of this clonotype. The TCR comes from a human donor who donated a stem cell graft to a child with combined immunodeficiency. The rearrangement joins TRBV27 to TRBJ2-2; 7 bases map to TRBD2. The sequencing here drew on PBMCs from the stem cell graft donor, taken from the stem cell graft. The CDR3 DNA is TGTGCCAGCAGTGTAGCTAGCGGCGCGAACACCGGGGAGCTGTTTTTT. Translation: CASSVASGANTGELFF.